This passage covers 4 T cell receptor beta chains from one sample sequenced in a study of T-cell reconstitution after alpha-beta-depleted transplantation in children. The TCRbeta library incorporated unique molecular identifiers. Each CDR3 protein gets one entry after TCRdb re-called the PCR reads with MiXCR. Of around 960,000 distinct CDR3 sequences detected, about 29% appear once; the ten largest clones hold roughly 30%. This material consisted of PBMCs, mostly from graft donor cells, taken 360 days after TCRalphabeta/CD19-depleted stem cell transplant. These receptors all stem from a boy under two years old who had a stem cell transplant for SCID, so the T cells may come from the graft donor.

This chain connects TRBV14 to TRBJ2-7, with D maybe TRBD2 (6 bases). CDR3 length equals 13 residues. V was pared by 6 bases and J by 4 bases, with 13 bases between. From germline, CDR1 is SGHDN and CDR2 FVKESK. The CDR3 spells CASRGGDGYEQYF. The CDR3 bases are TGTGCCAGCAGAGGAGGGGACGGATACGAGCAGTACTTC. The whole variable domain, remainder taken from reference TRBV14 and TRBJ2-7, is EAGVTQFPSHSVIEKGQTVTLRCDPISGHDNLYWYRRVMGKEIKFLLHFVKESKQDESGMPNNRFLAERTGGTYSTLKVQPAELEDSGVYFCASRGGDGYEQYFGPGTRLTVT.

The chain carries TRBV20-1 and TRBJ2-5; D unclear. Germline-derived CDR1 and CDR2 are DFQATT and SNEGSKA (reference sequence). V dropped 6 bases and J dropped 7 bases, with 18 bases sitting between them. The CDR3 contains 13 residues. The CDR3 bases are TGCAGTGCCCCAGACCCCTGGGATGGGACCCAGTACTTC. Its translation: CSAPDPWDGTQYF.

This clonotype was recorded only once. The CDR3 nucleotides read TGTGCCAGCATGATCAGATCCTACGAGCAGTACTTC. This encodes CASMIRSYEQYF. This chain links TRBV2 with TRBJ2-7; D unclear. Deletions cut 7 bases from V and 1 base from J, with 8 bases between. The length of the CDR3 is 12 residues. Germline-derived CDR1 and CDR2 are SNHLY and FYNNEI.

This clonotype came up once. This chain joins TRBV5-4 and TRBJ2-1, with unresolved D. Per the germline V gene, CDR1 is SGHNT and CDR2 is YYREEE (reference sequence). The CDR3 is 14 residues long. V lost 1 base, J lost 7 bases, and 12 bases lay in between. CDR3 coding DNA: TGTGCCAGCAGCTTGTGGAACTTGGGGAATGAGCAGTTCTTC. Protein: CASSLWNLGNEQFF. Supplemented by reference TRBV5-4 and TRBJ2-1, the full variable domain reads ETGVTQSPTHLIKTRGQQVTLRCSSQSGHNTVSWYQQALGQGPQFIFQYYREEENGRGNFPPRFSGLQFPNYSSELNVNALELDDSALYLCASSLWNLGNEQFFGPGTRLTVL.